Shown below are 26 T cell receptor beta chains from a single sample sequenced in a study of T cell responses to AZD1222 COVID-19 vaccine (dated by TCRdb to about 2021). This sample's time point label indicates: baseline before first vaccination. The protocol used for the library was the immunoSEQ multiplex PCR assay. Here the immuneACCESS table is served through TCRdb, limited to in-frame sequences with V and J called. Missing clones are a known gap in these copies; in checked studies unresolved V genes cover under half, and the rest lacks a known reason. Present in this sample are under 200,000 clones, about 92% of which were seen just once. The top ten hold about 3.9% of the sample. The sample in question was peripheral blood, obtained on day 0 of AZD1222 vaccination. All receptors come from an adult in good health.

V gene TRBV30 combines with J gene TRBJ1-2; no definite D call. V gave up 1 base and J gave up 4 bases, with 10 bases separating them. The length of the CDR3 is 13 residues. Looked up from germline, CDR1 is GTSNPN and CDR2 is SVGIG (reference sequence). The CDR3 loop is CAWSDGRVYGYTF. CDR3 nucleotide sequence: TGTGCCTGGAGTGACGGAAGGGTCTATGGCTACACCTTC.

This chain connects TRBV2 to TRBJ1-2; a possible D gene is TRBD1 (6 bases). Trimming removed 9 bases at V and 6 bases at J, with 14 bases between. The CDR3 consists of 12 residues. Germline loops: CDR1 SNHLY, CDR2 FYNNEI. The CDR3 DNA reads TGTGCCAGTAAGAACAGGGTAGATGGCTACACCTTC. This gives the protein CASKNRVDGYTF. The full variable domain, completed using reference TRBV2 and TRBJ1-2, is EPEVTQTPSHQVTQMGQEVILRCVPISNHLYFYWYRQILGQKVEFLVSFYNNEISEKSEIFDDQFSVERPDGSNFTLKIRSTKLEDSAMYFCASKNRVDGYTFGSGTRLTVV.

The genes are TRBV4-1 and TRBJ1-6, with D possibly TRBD1 on 5 matching bases. Germline V gene sequence: CDR1 MGHRA, CDR2 YSYEKL. This CDR3 is 15 amino acids long. Trimming removed 4 bases at V and 6 bases at J, with 13 bases between. CDR3 in amino acids: CASSPGKGFNSPLHF. The CDR3 DNA reads as TGCGCCAGCAGCCCAGGGAAGGGGTTTAATTCACCCCTCCACTTT.

The J gene is TRBJ1-2, the V gene TRBV5-4; TRBD1 agrees at 7 bases. The germline V gene encodes CDR1 SGHNT and CDR2 YYREEE (reference sequence). This CDR3 is 17 amino acids long. The trim removed 4 bases at V and 4 bases at J, leaving 16 bases unmatched. The CDR3 sequence: CASSPTRQGHVGYGYTF. DNA of the CDR3: TGTGCCAGCAGCCCAACCCGACAGGGCCACGTTGGCTATGGCTACACCTTC.

The V and J genes are TRBV18 and TRBJ2-7, with 7 bases aligning to TRBD1. Germline values: CDR1 KGHSH, CDR2 LQKENI. The CDR3 has 14 amino acids. V shed 2 bases and J 3 bases; nucleotides not matched to a gene: 4. The CDR3 DNA is TGTGCCAGCTCACCAACACGGGACAGCTACGAGCAGTACTTC. Residues: CASSPTRDSYEQYF.

This clone was picked up one time. Here the CDR3 reads CASTDVGVYSGNTIYF. CDR3 coding DNA: TGTGCCAGCACTGACGTCGGGGTCTACTCTGGAAACACCATATATTTT. The rearrangement links TRBV2 to TRBJ1-3; D not certain. This CDR3 region has 16 residues. Deletions cut 7 bases from V and 0 bases from J, with 16 bases between. Germline assignment: CDR1 SNHLY and CDR2 FYNNEI.

The V call is TRBV10-3, the J call TRBJ1-1; a possible D gene is TRBD1 (5 bases). The CDR3 contains 14 residues. V was shortened by 8 bases and J by 1 base, with 14 bases between the two germline ends. The germline V gene has CDR1 ENHRY and CDR2 SYGVKD. Written as DNA, the CDR3 is TGTGCCATCTCCGCAGGGCCAGGGAACACTGAAGCTTTCTTT. Translating it yields CAISAGPGNTEAFF.

This chain joins TRBV20-1 and TRBJ2-5, with a tentative D call TRBD2 (6 bases). Trimming took 3 bases from V and 1 from J, leaving 15 bases between them. There are 15 residues in the CDR3. Germline V gene data show CDR1 as DFQATT and CDR2 as SNEGSKA (reference sequence). CDR3 DNA sequence: TGCAGTGCTAGTTGGAAAAACGGGGGCCAAGAGACCCAGTACTTC. This translates into CSASWKNGGQETQYF.

The chain couples TRBV11-2 to TRBJ2-7; no firm D call. The V end was cut by 0 bases, the J end by 3 bases, with 3 bases between. The CDR3 extends over 12 amino acids. Looked up from germline, CDR1 is SGHAT and CDR2 is FQNNGV. Here the CDR3 reads CASSLEGYEQYF. The CDR3 nucleotides are TGTGCCAGCAGCTTAGAGGGCTACGAGCAGTACTTC.

The chain joins TRBV6-6 to TRBJ2-7, with 9 positions matching TRBD2. The trim removed 5 bases at V and 2 bases at J, leaving 7 bases unmatched. CDR1 is MNHNY and CDR2 is SVGAGI in the germline V gene (reference sequence). CDR3 length: 15 amino acids. CDR3 nucleotides: TGTGCCAGCAGTCCTCTGGCGGGAGGGCCCTACGAGCAGTACTTC. This encodes CASSPLAGGPYEQYF.

In nucleotides, the CDR3 is TGCGCCAGCAGCTTCGATGTAAGGGGCCACCTGGGAAAACTGTTTTTT. It translates to CASSFDVRGHLGKLFF. V gene TRBV5-1 combines with J gene TRBJ1-4; a possible D gene is TRBD1 (5 bases). Germline values: CDR1 SGHRS, CDR2 YFSETQ. There are 16 residues in the CDR3. V was cut by 2 bases and J by 10 bases, with 21 bases left in between.

CDR3 DNA: TGTGCCAGTAGGACGACTAGCGGGGGCCCCAATGAGCAGTTCTTC. Its protein is CASRTTSGGPNEQFF. The chain recombines TRBV19 with TRBJ2-1; 12 bases fit TRBD2. There are 15 residues in the CDR3. Looked up from germline, CDR1 is LNHDA and CDR2 is SQIVND (reference sequence). J gave up 6 bases and V 6 bases, and 6 bases lay outside the gene matches.

The chain couples TRBV5-6 to TRBJ2-1; TRBD1 agrees at 7 bases. J lost 0 bases, V lost 4 bases, and 4 bases had no gene match. CDR3 size: 15 residues. CDR1 is SGHDT and CDR2 is YYEEEE in the germline V gene. The CDR3 DNA reads as TGTGCCAGCAGCGTGACAGGGAGCTCCTACAATGAGCAGTTCTTC. Its translation is CASSVTGSSYNEQFF.

This sequence joins TRBV2 and TRBJ1-3; D gene unclear. This CDR3 contains 15 residues. The germline gives CDR1 SNHLY, CDR2 FYNNEI. Trimming stripped 3 bases from V and 4 bases from J, with 13 bases between. The CDR3 is CASSEEGLAGNTIYF. The CDR3 bases are TGTGCCAGCAGTGAGGAAGGGTTGGCGGGAAACACCATATATTTT.

The chain carries TRBV11-2 and TRBJ2-7; 14 positions match TRBD2. V trimming: 5 bases; J trimming: 5 bases; junction bases outside the gene matches: 11. The CDR3 contains 17 residues. In germline, CDR1 is SGHAT, CDR2 FQNNGV. CDR3 sequence (DNA): TGTGCCAGCAGCCAGGGGACTAGCGGGAGAACTCTTCACGAGCAGTACTTC. As protein: CASSQGTSGRTLHEQYF.

This clone was found once. The chain recombines TRBV5-1 with TRBJ1-4; 9 positions match TRBD1. The V gene end was trimmed by 0 bases and the J gene end by 0 bases; junction bases not matched to a gene: 6. CDR1 is SGHRS and CDR2 is YFSETQ in the germline V gene. The CDR3 consists of 18 residues. The CDR3 here is CASSLGDRDTSTNEKLFF. The DNA of the CDR3 is TGCGCCAGCAGCTTGGGGGACAGGGACACTTCAACTAATGAAAAACTGTTTTTT.

This clone appeared a single time. J is TRBJ1-4 and V is TRBV14; TRBD1 might be the D (5 bases). This CDR3 is built from 14 residues. Looked up from germline, CDR1 is SGHDN and CDR2 is FVKESK. Trimming removed 2 bases from V and 7 bases from J, with 11 bases in between. The CDR3 loop reads CASSQRGSLEKLFF. CDR3 sequence (DNA): TGTGCCAGCAGCCAAAGGGGTTCTCTTGAAAAACTGTTTTTT.

V is TRBV4-1 and J is TRBJ1-2; possibly TRBD1 for D (6 bases). The CDR3 covers 14 residues. V lost 1 base to trimming and J lost 8 bases, with 14 bases between them. The germline CDR1 and CDR2 sequences are MGHRA and YSYEKL. The CDR3 DNA sequence: TGCGCCAGCAGCCAAGTGAGGACAGAATACGGCTACACCTTC. It codes for CASSQVRTEYGYTF.

The V gene is TRBV27, the J gene TRBJ2-2, with 8 bases fitting TRBD2. The CDR3 contains 17 residues. Germline V gives CDR1 MNHEY, CDR2 SMNVEV (reference sequence). V dropped 2 bases and J dropped 5; count of bases not matched to a gene: 10. CDR3 in DNA: TGTGCCAGCAGTTTAGTAACGGGAGGGCATAAAACCGGGGAGCTGTTTTTT. The encoded protein is CASSLVTGGHKTGELFF.

The V gene is TRBV27, the J gene TRBJ2-1; TRBD1 aligns across 9 bases. Trimming at V came to 5 bases and at J to 3 bases, leaving 2 bases not matched to a gene. Germline CDR1 reads MNHEY; CDR2 reads SMNVEV (reference sequence). CDR3 length: 14 amino acids. This chain's CDR3 is CASSVTGGYNEQFF. The CDR3 nucleotides are TGTGCCAGCAGTGTGACAGGGGGCTACAATGAGCAGTTCTTC.

This clone was seen just once. The rearrangement joins TRBV2 to TRBJ1-1, with a weak D call TRBD1 (5 bases). V gave up 11 bases and J gave up 9 bases, with 16 bases separating them. From germline, CDR1 is SNHLY and CDR2 FYNNEI. The CDR3 is 11 residues long. The CDR3 sequence is CASQGWDQAFF. DNA of the CDR3: TGTGCCTCCCAGGGATGGGACCAAGCTTTCTTT.

The gene calls are TRBV27 and TRBJ1-2; 9 bases fit TRBD1. Germline V lookup: CDR1 MNHEY, CDR2 SMNVEV (reference sequence). The CDR3 loop spans 14 amino acids. The V gene end was trimmed by 4 bases and the J gene end by 4 bases; junction bases not matched to a gene: 4. For the CDR3, the DNA is TGTGCCAGCAGTTACAGGGGGCGCTCCTATGGCTACACCTTC. This sequence encodes CASSYRGRSYGYTF.

The chain employs TRBV28 and TRBJ1-2; D is uncertain. The CDR3 runs to 12 residues. The V gene's germline CDR1 is MDHEN and CDR2 SYDVKM. Trimming pared 7 bases from V and 10 bases from J, leaving 16 bases between. CDR3 DNA sequence: TGTGCCAGCACCACCCCGGGAAGGAACTACACCTTC. Translated, it gives CASTTPGRNYTF.

The chain uses TRBV30 and TRBJ1-5; D remains unclear. Germline V gene lookup returns CDR1 GTSNPN and CDR2 SVGIG (reference sequence). Trimming pared 4 bases from V and 2 bases from J, leaving 9 bases between. The CDR3 has 13 residues. CDR3 sequence reads: CAWKGKGNQPQHF. CDR3 nucleotides: TGTGCCTGGAAAGGGAAGGGCAATCAGCCCCAGCATTTT.

The V call is TRBV29-1, the J call TRBJ1-5; a possible D gene is TRBD1 (6 bases). V dropped 8 bases and J dropped 3 bases, with 14 bases sitting between them. The CDR3 runs 13 residues. The germline gives CDR1 SQVTM, CDR2 ANQGSEA. The DNA of the CDR3 is TGCAGCCGTTACAGGGAACCCAATCAGCCCCAGCATTTT. Translating gives CSRYREPNQPQHF.

The genes are TRBV13 and TRBJ1-1; no clear D gene. Germline V gene lookup returns CDR1 PRHDT and CDR2 FYEKMQ (reference sequence). The CDR3 contains 12 residues. Trimming shortened V by 5 bases and J by 4 bases, and 8 bases separated the two germline ends. The CDR3 loop is CASSDRGTEAFF. CDR3 bases: TGTGCCAGCAGCGATCGGGGCACTGAAGCTTTCTTT. Filled out from reference TRBV13 and TRBJ1-1, the complete variable domain reads AAGVIQSPRHLIKEKRETATLKCYPIPRHDTVYWYQQGPGQDPQFLISFYEKMQSDKGSIPDRFSAQQFSDYHSELNMSSLELGDSALYFCASSDRGTEAFFGQGTRLTVV.